What follows are 29 T cell receptor beta chains derived from one specimen sequenced in a study of radiotherapy plus CTLA-4 blockade in lung cancer. The method was immunoSEQ multiplex PCR; TCRdb's version includes in-frame clones alone and lacks a portion of them. The top ten clones hold 3% to 3.5% of a sample with 80,000 to 100,000 clones, approximately 78% of them seen once. Specimen: peripheral blood, collected from a patient treated with radiotherapy plus ipilimumab. The source of these receptors is a human donor with non-small cell lung cancer who had a partial response to radiotherapy plus ipilimumab.

This chain uses TRBV4-1 with TRBJ2-7, with 9 bases identical to TRBD2. Germline trimming cut 3 bases from V and 2 bases from J; bases unmatched to any gene: 8. The CDR3 has 16 residues. The germline CDR1 and CDR2 sequences are MGHRA and YSYEKL. The CDR3 here is CASSHGAAGGTYEQYF. CDR3 DNA: TGCGCCAGCAGCCACGGGGCAGCGGGAGGTACCTACGAGCAGTACTTC.

This sequence joins TRBV6-5 and TRBJ2-7, with D hard to call. Trimming took 0 bases from V and 3 from J, leaving 12 bases between them. The length of the CDR3 is 15 residues. The V gene's germline CDR1 is MNHEY and CDR2 SVGAGI. This CDR3 is CASSYSRPIFYEQYF. In DNA form, the CDR3 reads TGTGCCAGCAGTTACTCGAGGCCGATATTCTACGAGCAGTACTTC.

The rearrangement uses TRBV19 and TRBJ1-2; 9 bases are shared with TRBD1. Germline assignment: CDR1 LNHDA and CDR2 SQIVND (reference sequence). The V and J ends lost 4 bases and 2 bases, in that order; junction bases with no gene match: 5. CDR3 size: 15 residues. The CDR3 region is CASSTDRGVNYGYTF. The CDR3, as DNA: TGTGCCAGTAGTACCGACAGGGGGGTGAACTATGGCTACACCTTC.

The rearrangement uses TRBV15 and TRBJ1-2; no clear D. The V gene's germline CDR1 is LNHNV and CDR2 YYDKDF (reference sequence). The CDR3 runs 15 residues. V dropped 3 bases and J dropped 2 bases, with 13 bases sitting between them. The CDR3 here is CATSRPDTQNYGYTF. CDR3 DNA: TGTGCCACCAGCAGGCCAGACACGCAAAACTATGGCTACACCTTC.

The chain carries TRBV9 and TRBJ2-2; the D is unclear. The CDR3 covers 14 residues. V lost 3 bases and J 1 base, leaving 7 bases between the germline ends. CDR1 is SGDLS, CDR2 YYNGEE, per germline. For the CDR3, the DNA is TGTGCCAGCAGCGGGCGACAGAACACCGGGGAGCTGTTTTTT. Encoded protein: CASSGRQNTGELFF.

The V gene is TRBV28, the J gene TRBJ1-2; 10 bases align to TRBD1. This CDR3 has 15 amino acids. In germline, CDR1 is MDHEN, CDR2 SYDVKM. V gave up 6 bases and J gave up 8 bases; unmatched junction bases: 12. Here the CDR3 DNA reads TGTGCCAGCAGCTCTCCGTCCGGGACAGGGGAAGGCTACACCTTC. Translation: CASSSPSGTGEGYTF.

The sample holds a few counts of this clone. The J gene is TRBJ2-7, the V gene TRBV30; perhaps TRBD2 as D (6 bases). The V gene's germline CDR1 is GTSNPN and CDR2 SVGIG (reference sequence). The V end was cut by 0 bases, the J end by 6 bases, with 18 bases between. The CDR3 is 15 amino acids. The CDR3: CAWSVPPTGELEQYF. CDR3 nucleotides: TGTGCCTGGAGTGTTCCCCCAACGGGAGAACTCGAGCAGTACTTC.

This rearrangement joins TRBV20-1 to TRBJ2-3, with a tentative D call TRBD2 (5 bases). The germline V gene encodes CDR1 DFQATT and CDR2 SNEGSKA (reference sequence). CDR3 length: 10 residues. Trimming pared 6 bases from V and 8 bases from J, leaving 9 bases between. CDR3 bases: TGCAGTGCGGCCCGGGGTACGCAGTATTTT. It translates to CSAARGTQYF.

The chain employs TRBV28 and TRBJ1-1, with TRBD1 matching over 8 bases. Germline V gives CDR1 MDHEN, CDR2 SYDVKM. The CDR3 consists of 15 residues. Trimming removed 1 base from V and 3 bases from J; junction bases left unmatched: 4. CDR3 protein: CASSLSGGWDTEAFF. The CDR3 bases are TGTGCCAGCAGTTTATCAGGGGGCTGGGACACTGAAGCTTTCTTT. Together with reference TRBV28 and TRBJ1-1, the CDR3 gives the full variable domain: DVKVTQSSRYLVKRTGEKVFLECVQDMDHENMFWYRQDPGLGLRLIYFSYDVKMKEKGDIPEGYSVSREKKERFSLILESASTNQTSMYLCASSLSGGWDTEAFFGQGTRLTVV.

V and J are TRBV7-9 and TRBJ1-1; D not certain. The V and J ends lost 3 bases and 6 bases respectively, with 8 bases between them. CDR1 is SEHNR and CDR2 is FQNEAQ in the germline V gene (reference sequence). The CDR3 is made up of 12 amino acids. CDR3: CASSFHGAEAFF. For the CDR3, the DNA is TGTGCCAGCAGCTTTCACGGAGCTGAAGCTTTCTTT.

Concerning this clone: Other nucleotide sequences in the sample specify the same CDR3. This rearrangement joins TRBV19 to TRBJ1-1; 10 bases align to TRBD1. CDR1 is LNHDA, CDR2 SQIVND, per germline (reference sequence). Germline trimming cut 1 base from V and 5 bases from J; bases unmatched to any gene: 1. The CDR3 contains 14 residues. CDR3 in DNA: TGTGCCAGTAGTATAGGGGACAGGGGTACTGAAGCTTTCTTT. Encoded protein: CASSIGDRGTEAFF. The variable domain in full, completed from reference TRBV19 and TRBJ1-1, reads DGGITQSPKYLFRKEGQNVTLSCEQNLNHDAMYWYRQDPGQGLRLIYYSQIVNDFQKGDIAEGYSVSREKKESFPLTVTSAQKNPTAFYLCASSIGDRGTEAFFGQGTRLTVV.

The sample holds a few counts of this clone. Here the CDR3 DNA reads TGTGCCAGCAGCCCAGGGACAGGGGGTCTTATGGAGACCCAGTACTTC. Protein product: CASSPGTGGLMETQYF. This rearrangement joins TRBV7-6 to TRBJ2-5; 11 bases are shared with TRBD1. The CDR3 is 16 residues long. Trimming at V came to 5 bases and at J to 5 bases, leaving 10 bases not matched to a gene. In germline, CDR1 is SGHVS, CDR2 FNYEAQ.

This clone has more than one count but fewer than ten. V and J are TRBV9 and TRBJ2-1, with 7 bases identical to TRBD2. The V segment lost 3 bases and the J segment 9 bases; nucleotides outside the gene matches: 6. The V gene's germline CDR1 is SGDLS and CDR2 YYNGEE. The CDR3 loop spans 13 amino acids. The CDR3 is CASSAGGTTEQFF. The CDR3 nucleotides are TGTGCCAGCAGCGCCGGGGGGACCACTGAGCAGTTCTTC.

The chain joins TRBV5-1 to TRBJ2-3; 12 nucleotides align to TRBD1. Losses at the gene ends were 4 bases for V and 5 bases for J; bases not matched to a gene: 5. Per the germline V gene, CDR1 is SGHRS and CDR2 is YFSETQ. This CDR3 is 15 amino acids long. Here the CDR3 DNA reads TGCGCCAGCAGCACGGGACAGGGGGCGGGAGATACGCAGTATTTT. Residues: CASSTGQGAGDTQYF.

J is TRBJ2-2 and V is TRBV30; D perhaps matches TRBD2 (5 bases). Trimming took 0 bases from V and 4 from J, leaving 15 bases between them. The CDR3 sequence is 16 residues long. Germline CDR1 is GTSNPN and CDR2 is SVGIG (reference sequence). CDR3 coding DNA: TGTGCCTGGAGTGTAGGGCGGCTAGCAGCCACCGGGGAGCTGTTTTTT. This encodes CAWSVGRLAATGELFF.

The V and J genes are TRBV27 and TRBJ2-7, with 10 bases identical to TRBD2. J lost 4 bases, V lost 4 bases, and 10 bases had no gene match. This CDR3 is 16 amino acids long. The V gene's germline CDR1 is MNHEY and CDR2 SMNVEV (reference sequence). CDR3 nucleotide sequence: TGTGCCAGCAGTTCCCCCACTAGCGGGATCGGGTACGAGCAGTACTTC. Protein product: CASSSPTSGIGYEQYF.

The chain combines TRBV14 with TRBJ2-5; maybe TRBD2 (6 bases). With the DNA end fitting TRBJ2-7 better, the J assignment may be wrong. Germline CDR1 reads SGHDN; CDR2 reads FVKESK. CDR3 size: 17 residues. The CDR3 spells CASGTTSGGALKYEQYF. The CDR3 DNA sequence: TGTGCCAGCGGTACAACCTCGGGCGGGGCCCTAAAATACGAGCAGTACTTC.

This clone was counted once. The chain employs TRBV5-1 and TRBJ2-7; 8 bases map to TRBD2. V gave up 3 bases and J gave up 6 bases; unmatched junction bases: 8. CDR1 SGHRS and CDR2 YFSETQ come from the germline V gene. This CDR3 is 14 amino acids long. The CDR3 loop is CASSSGGAPGEQYF. The CDR3 nucleotides are TGCGCCAGCAGCTCGGGGGGGGCTCCGGGCGAGCAGTACTTC.

The V gene is TRBV7-2, the J gene TRBJ2-1; 12 bases line up with TRBD2. The CDR3 is 17 residues long. V was pared by 1 base and J by 10 bases, with 11 bases of the junction left unmatched. The germline CDR1 and CDR2 sequences are SGHTA and FQGNSA. The CDR3 loop reads CASSLVALAGGRREQFF. DNA of the CDR3: TGTGCCAGCAGCTTAGTAGCACTAGCGGGAGGCCGTCGGGAGCAGTTCTTC.

The chain uses TRBV7-3 and TRBJ1-1; D is undetermined. Trimming shortened V by 2 bases and J by 2 bases, and 12 bases separated the two germline ends. Per germline, CDR1 SGHTA and CDR2 FQGTGA. CDR3 length: 15 residues. The DNA of the CDR3 is TGTGCCAGCAGCTTAGGGCCAGGTTTAAACACTGAAGCTTTCTTT. The encoded protein is CASSLGPGLNTEAFF.

This clone came up a few times. The genes are TRBV30 and TRBJ1-1, with D perhaps matching TRBD1 (6 bases). Germline-derived CDR1 and CDR2 are GTSNPN and SVGIG (reference sequence). This CDR3 comprises 13 residues. The V end lost 2 bases, the J end lost 1 base, and 8 bases lay between the germline ends. CDR3 DNA: TGTGCCTGGAGTCAGGGGACGAACACTGAAGCTTTCTTT. Its translation is CAWSQGTNTEAFF.

Written as DNA, the CDR3 is TGTGCCAGCAGCTTGGTATCGGGGAACACTGAAGCTTTCTTT. Protein sequence: CASSLVSGNTEAFF. The V gene is TRBV5-4, the J gene TRBJ1-1; D not certain. The germline V and J ends were trimmed by 0 bases and 1 base, with 7 bases remaining between them. The CDR3 consists of 14 residues. In germline, CDR1 is SGHNT, CDR2 YYREEE (reference sequence).

V gene TRBV7-9 combines with J gene TRBJ2-1; 14 bases match TRBD2. The J segment lost 8 bases and the V segment lost 5 bases, leaving 8 bases of the junction unmatched. The CDR3 has 16 amino acids. Germline values: CDR1 SEHNR, CDR2 FQNEAQ (reference sequence). As DNA, the CDR3 is TGTGCCAGCAGCAGTGGGACTAGCGGGAGTTGGGATGAGCAGTTCTTC. Translated: CASSSGTSGSWDEQFF.

The sample holds one count of this clone. This chain connects TRBV12-1 to TRBJ1-2; TRBD1, the table's D call, lacks a check against the DNA. TRBV12-1 is assigned pseudogene status. The CDR3 loop spans 15 amino acids. The CDR3 DNA is TGTGCCAGCAGCCGGAATAAGACAGGGGGTCCCGGCTACACCTTC. Encoded protein: CASSRNKTGGPGYTF.

This clone was counted between two and nine times. The chain recombines TRBV28 with TRBJ1-2; the D gene is possibly TRBD1 (6 bases). Germline V CDR1 and CDR2: MDHEN, SYDVKM. This CDR3 has 13 residues. V lost 2 bases to trimming and J lost 6 bases, with 10 bases between them. The CDR3 region is CASSLPRGDGYTF. The CDR3 coding sequence is TGTGCCAGCAGTTTACCCAGGGGTGATGGCTACACCTTC.

The chain couples TRBV27 to TRBJ1-6; 8 bases map to TRBD1. Germline CDR1 MNHEY, CDR2 SMNVEV (reference sequence). V trimming: 3 bases; J trimming: 8 bases; junction bases outside the gene matches: 6. The CDR3 runs 15 residues. This chain's CDR3 is CASSFSRGQDSPLHF. The CDR3, as DNA: TGTGCCAGCAGTTTCTCACGGGGACAGGATTCACCCCTCCACTTT.

This clone was seen a single time. This chain uses TRBV28 with TRBJ1-3; possible D gene TRBD1, 6 bases. Germline values: CDR1 MDHEN, CDR2 SYDVKM. V shed 1 base and J shed 0 bases, with 10 bases lying between them. This CDR3 region has 16 residues. The CDR3 sequence is CASSLSGVLSGNTIYF. DNA of the CDR3: TGTGCCAGCAGTTTATCAGGGGTCCTCTCTGGAAACACCATATATTTT.

This clone has a single count. The rearrangement uses TRBV7-2 and TRBJ1-2, with D uncertain. Germline CDR1 and CDR2: SGHTA and FQGNSA. Deletions cut 1 base from V and 0 bases from J, with 9 bases between. CDR3 length: 15 residues. This CDR3 reads CASSLGSRPNYGYTF. The CDR3 bases are TGTGCCAGCAGCTTAGGAAGCCGCCCTAACTATGGCTACACCTTC.

The V call is TRBV25-1, the J call TRBJ2-7; D call uncertain. This CDR3 is 11 amino acids long. V was trimmed by 2 bases and J by 9 bases, leaving 8 bases between them. In germline, CDR1 is MGHDK, CDR2 SYGVNS. The CDR3 DNA reads TGTGCCAGCAGTGAAGGAGTTCGGCAGTACTTC. Amino acids: CASSEGVRQYF.